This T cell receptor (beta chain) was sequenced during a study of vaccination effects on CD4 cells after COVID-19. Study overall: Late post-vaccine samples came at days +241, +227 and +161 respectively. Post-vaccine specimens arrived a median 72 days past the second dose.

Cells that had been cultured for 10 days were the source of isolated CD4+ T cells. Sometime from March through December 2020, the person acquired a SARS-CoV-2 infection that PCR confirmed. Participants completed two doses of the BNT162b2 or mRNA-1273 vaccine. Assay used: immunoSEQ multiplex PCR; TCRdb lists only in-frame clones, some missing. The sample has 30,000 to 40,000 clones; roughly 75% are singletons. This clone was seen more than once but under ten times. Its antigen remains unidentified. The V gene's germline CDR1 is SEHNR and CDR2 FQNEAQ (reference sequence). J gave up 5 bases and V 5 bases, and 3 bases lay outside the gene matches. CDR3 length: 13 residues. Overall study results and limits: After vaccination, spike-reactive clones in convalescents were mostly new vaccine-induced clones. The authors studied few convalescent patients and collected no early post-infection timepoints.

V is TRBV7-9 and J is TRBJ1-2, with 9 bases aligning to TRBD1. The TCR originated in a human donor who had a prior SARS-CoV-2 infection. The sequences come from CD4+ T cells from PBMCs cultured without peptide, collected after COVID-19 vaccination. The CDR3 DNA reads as TGTGCCAGCAGCCCAGGGACAGGGTATGGCTACACCTTC. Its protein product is CASSPGTGYGYTF.